These 20 T cell receptor beta chains originate from one sample sequenced in a study of blood T cells in healthy people across ages. Primed by a sample-barcoded 5' primer and a J-beta primer mix, a second PCR proceeded for roughly 7 to 11 cycles. TCRdb reanalysed the 5' RACE reads using MiXCR and keeps one entry per CDR3 protein. The sample yields about 510,000 distinct CDR3 sequences, about 27% seen once. These data also featured in a second study, about T cells of mothers and their children.

Input material: blood. The receptors shown here come from a boy younger than 10 in good health.

This clonotype was detected only a few times. CDR3 region: CATSRVSDLNEKLFF. The CDR3 DNA reads as TGTGCCACCAGCAGAGTATCCGATCTTAATGAAAAACTGTTTTTT. V usage is TRBV15 and J usage is TRBJ1-4; D not certain. Germline V gene sequence: CDR1 LNHNV, CDR2 YYDKDF (reference sequence). The V end lost 1 base, the J end lost 4 bases, and 10 bases lay between the germline ends. CDR3 length: 15 amino acids.

The chain employs TRBV2 and TRBJ2-5; TRBD1 matches at 7 bases. The V gene's germline CDR1 is SNHLY and CDR2 FYNNEI. There are 14 residues in the CDR3. With 5 bases clipped from V and 5 bases from J, the junction kept 8 bases outside the gene matches. CDR3 sequence reads: CASSRTGRVETQYF. The CDR3 nucleotides read TGTGCCAGCAGTAGGACAGGTCGGGTGGAGACCCAGTACTTC.

The chain combines TRBV5-1 with TRBJ2-1; D is uncertain. Germline V gene lookup returns CDR1 SGHRS and CDR2 YFSETQ. The CDR3 covers 17 residues. Between the trimmed V and J ends, which lost 4 bases and 3 bases, there was a span of 20 bases. DNA of the CDR3: TGCGCCAGCAGCCCCAAAGTGGAGCTCCCTCTCTACAATGAGCAGTTCTTC. It codes for CASSPKVELPLYNEQFF.

The CDR3 sequence is CAISEGISVIPLDEQFF. CDR3 nucleotides: TGTGCCATCAGTGAAGGAATTAGCGTTATCCCCCTCGATGAGCAGTTCTTC. The chain employs TRBV10-3 and TRBJ2-5, with D perhaps matching TRBD2 (5 bases). The J call may be mistaken, given a closer DNA end match to TRBJ2-1. The CDR3 consists of 17 residues. Germline CDR1 is ENHRY and CDR2 is SYGVKD.

This clonotype came up a few times. The V and J genes are TRBV20-1 and TRBJ2-1, with 10 bases aligning to TRBD2. Germline lookup yields CDR1 DFQATT and CDR2 SNEGSKA (reference sequence). The CDR3 loop spans 15 amino acids. The V segment lost 6 bases and the J segment 2 bases; nucleotides outside the gene matches: 7. The CDR3 nucleotides are TGCAGTGCCACAACTAGCGGGGAAGCCTACAATGAGCAGTTCTTC. Translation: CSATTSGEAYNEQFF.

This clonotype was picked up a small number of times. The rearrangement uses TRBV15 and TRBJ2-3; 12 nucleotides line up with TRBD2. The CDR3 runs 16 residues. Germline values: CDR1 LNHNV, CDR2 YYDKDF (reference sequence). V shed 1 base, J shed 5 bases, and the junction held 4 bases outside the gene matches. Here the CDR3 DNA reads TGTGCCACCAGCAGAGGTCCACTAGCGGGGGGAGATACGCAGTATTTT. Its protein product is CATSRGPLAGGDTQYF.

The chain joins TRBV6-5 to TRBJ1-2, with 7 bases fitting TRBD1. Germline assignment: CDR1 MNHEY and CDR2 SVGAGI. V shed 5 bases and J 2 bases; nucleotides not matched to a gene: 8. This CDR3 region has 15 residues. The CDR3 region has the DNA TGTGCCAGCAGTCCGCGACAGGGTGGGAACTATGGCTACACCTTC. Protein product: CASSPRQGGNYGYTF.

This sequence joins TRBV6-1 and TRBJ2-6; a weak D match, TRBD2 (6 bases). CDR1 MNHNS and CDR2 SASEGT come from the germline V gene. Trimming took 6 bases from V and 0 from J, leaving 9 bases between them. The CDR3 extends over 15 amino acids. The CDR3 bases are TGTGCCAGCAGGGTGGGGGGCTCTGGGGCCAACGTCCTGACTTTC. This encodes CASRVGGSGANVLTF.

The genes are TRBV6-2 or TRBV6-3 and TRBJ2-2; a possible D gene is TRBD2 (5 bases). Looked up from germline, CDR1 is MNHEY and CDR2 is SVGEGT. The germline V and J ends were trimmed by 0 bases and 2 bases, with 19 bases remaining between them. CDR3 length: 19 residues. CDR3 coding DNA: TGTGCCAGCAGTTACTCACACCTACTAGAAGTGCCTAACACCGGGGAGCTGTTTTTT. Protein sequence: CASSYSHLLEVPNTGELFF.

The chain links TRBV5-5 to TRBJ1-4; the D is unclear. The CDR3 totals 13 residues. In germline, CDR1 is SGHKS, CDR2 YYEKEE (reference sequence). V lost 0 bases and J lost 8, with 8 bases in between. Here the CDR3 reads CASSLGLWEKLFF. CDR3 DNA: TGTGCCAGCAGCTTGGGACTTTGGGAAAAACTGTTTTTT. Supplemented by reference TRBV5-5 and TRBJ1-4, the full variable domain reads DAGVTQSPTHLIKTRGQQVTLRCSPISGHKSVSWYQQVLGQGPQFIFQYYEKEERGRGNFPDRFSARQFPNYSSELNVNALLLGDSALYLCASSLGLWEKLFFGSGTQLSVL.

The chain is built from TRBV21-1 and TRBJ2-7; the D call in the table, TRBD1, was not verified against the DNA. TRBV21-1 is tagged as a pseudogene. The CDR3 is made up of 15 amino acids. This CDR3 reads CASSKGGFSSYEQYF. DNA for the CDR3: TGTGCCAGCAGCAAAGGGGGGTTTAGCTCCTACGAGCAGTACTTC.

V gene TRBV2 combines with J gene TRBJ1-2; 10 bases match TRBD1. Germline CDR1 and CDR2: SNHLY and FYNNEI. The V segment lost 3 bases and the J segment 8 bases; nucleotides outside the gene matches: 15. The CDR3 has 17 amino acids. The CDR3 reads CASSERGPEGQGSGYTF. DNA of the CDR3: TGTGCCAGCAGTGAGAGGGGCCCTGAGGGACAGGGGAGCGGCTACACCTTC.

As concerns this clonotype: A junction boundary mismatches the germline segment, possibly from a read error. The DNA of the CDR3 is TGTGCCGGCAGCCAAGATTGGGGGTTAGAGACCCAGTACTTC. Amino acid sequence: CAGSQDWGLETQYF. The chain uses TRBV4-2 and TRBJ2-5, with D perhaps given as TRBD1 or TRBD2 (5 bases each). The CDR3 is 14 residues long. CDR1 is LGHNA, CDR2 YNFKEQ, per germline.

The chain couples TRBV23-1 to TRBJ2-4; 8 bases are a match to TRBD1. TRBV23-1 is an ORF, and what it does is uncertain. The CDR3 has 13 residues. V was pared by 6 bases and J by 3 bases, with 1 base of the junction left unmatched. The CDR3 loop is CASRQGDKNIQYF. CDR3 DNA: TGCGCCAGCAGACAGGGGGACAAAAACATTCAGTACTTC.

The chain combines TRBV19 with TRBJ1-5, with a possible D match to TRBD1 (5 bases). Deletions cut 3 bases from V and 1 base from J, with 7 bases between. The CDR3 has 14 amino acids. Germline CDR1 reads LNHDA; CDR2 reads SQIVND (reference sequence). The CDR3 sequence is CASSMGDSNQPQHF. The CDR3 DNA reads TGTGCCAGTAGTATGGGGGACAGCAATCAGCCCCAGCATTTT.

The chain uses TRBV7-8 and TRBJ1-1, with D possibly being TRBD1 (5 bases). This CDR3 is 15 amino acids long. V lost 2 bases to trimming and J lost 4 bases, with 14 bases between them. In germline, CDR1 is SGHVS, CDR2 FQNEAQ. The CDR3 sequence is CASSLMRGPGTEAFF. The CDR3 DNA reads TGTGCCAGCAGCTTAATGAGGGGCCCAGGCACTGAAGCTTTCTTT.

The chain uses TRBV7-9 and TRBJ1-5, with D unclear. Per germline, CDR1 SEHNR and CDR2 FQNEAQ (reference sequence). The germline V and J ends were trimmed by 2 bases and 5 bases, with 7 bases remaining between them. The CDR3 is 13 residues long. CDR3 nucleotide sequence: TGTGCCAGCAGCTTATCTGGCGATCAGCCCCAGCATTTT. Encoded protein: CASSLSGDQPQHF.

The chain recombines TRBV3-1 with TRBJ2-3; tentatively, D is TRBD1 (5 bases). Germline CDR1 reads LGHDT; CDR2 reads YNNKEL (reference sequence). Trimming removed 4 bases from V and 5 bases from J, with 10 bases in between. This CDR3 has 13 residues. The CDR3 loop reads CASSRGHQDTQYF. In DNA, the CDR3 is TGTGCCAGCAGCCGAGGACATCAAGATACGCAGTATTTT.

The chain is built from TRBV28 and TRBJ2-7; TRBD1 or TRBD2 may be the D gene (6 bases each). V was shortened by 8 bases and J by 5 bases, with 19 bases between the two germline ends. Germline V lookup: CDR1 MDHEN, CDR2 SYDVKM. This CDR3 is built from 14 residues. The CDR3 sequence is CASGGGTAGDEQYF. The CDR3 DNA follows: TGTGCCAGCGGGGGCGGGACTGCCGGGGACGAGCAGTACTTC.

The V call is TRBV29-1, the J call TRBJ2-6, with D tentatively TRBD2 (5 bases). Germline V gene data show CDR1 as SQVTM and CDR2 as ANQGSEA. Trimming pared 5 bases from V and 4 bases from J, leaving 12 bases between. The length of the CDR3 is 14 residues. CDR3 loop: CSVIPGRGANVLTF. The CDR3 region has the DNA TGCAGCGTTATCCCGGGAAGAGGGGCCAACGTCCTGACTTTC.